A selection of T cell receptor beta chains follows, all from one sample in a study of blood T cell repertoires in COVID-19. This table comes from immunoSEQ multiplex PCR, and its TCRdb copy is limited to in-frame clones, with some not included. The sample carries around 69,000 clones, roughly 89% recorded once. Sequencing was carried out using peripheral blood. The source of these receptors is a woman between 45 and 65 years old with active COVID-19. The CDR3 runs from the conserved cysteine through the conserved F or W. D genes are given only for firm matches. The size of a clone is reported for some rows only, either as once, few or many, or as a class for expanded clones.

j_call d_call clone_size v_call cdr3_nt cdr3_aa
TRBJ2-3 - - TRBV29-1 TGCAGCGTTTTGGACTTAGATACGCAGTATTTT CSVLDLDTQYF
TRBJ1-1 - once TRBV27 TGTGCCAGCAGTTTATCGTACGGGAACACTGAAGCTTTCTTT CASSLSYGNTEAFF
TRBJ2-7 - once TRBV12-2 TGTGCAAGTCGCTTAGTTGGCCCACAGACCCGACTAGCGGGAGAGAGGGACGAGCAGTACTTC CASRLVGPQTRLAGERDEQYF
TRBJ2-1 TRBD2 once TRBV4-1 TGCGCCAGCAGCCAAGTACCGGGACTAGCGTTACCTTTGAATGAGCAGTTCTTC CASSQVPGLALPLNEQFF
TRBJ2-1 TRBD1 - TRBV5-4 TGTGCCAGCAGCACCGGACAGGGATTCAATGAGCAGTTCTTC CASSTGQGFNEQFF
TRBJ1-1 - - TRBV27 TGTGCCAGCAGTTTATCTCGGTTGCGGAACACTGAAGCTTTCTTT CASSLSRLRNTEAFF
TRBJ1-4 TRBD1 - TRBV7-9 TGTGCCAGCAGCTTTACACCGGGACAGGGGATTGAAAAACTGTTTTTT CASSFTPGQGIEKLFF
TRBJ2-5 TRBD2 - TRBV19 TGTGCCAGTAGTCTTAGCGGGAGGGCCCTCGGAAGAGAGACCCAGTACTTC CASSLSGRALGRETQYF
TRBJ1-1 - - TRBV28 TGTGCCAGCAGTTTGGGGGGGAACACTGAAGCTTTCTTT CASSLGGNTEAFF
TRBJ2-1 - - TRBV29-1 TGCAGCGTTGAAGAGGCGGGCACCGAAAAGTTAAATGAGCAGTTCTTC CSVEEAGTEKLNEQFF
TRBJ2-1 TRBD2 - TRBV10-3 TGTGCCATCAGTGGACTAGCGGGCTTCAATGAGCAGTTCTTC CAISGLAGFNEQFF
TRBJ2-2 TRBD2 once TRBV11-3 TGTGCCAGCAGCGGGGGGACTAGCGGAGAAACCGGGGAGCTGTTTTTT CASSGGTSGETGELFF
TRBJ2-3 TRBD1 - TRBV5-1 TGCGCCAGCAGCTTGGGACAGGGAGTTGCAGATACGCAGTATTTT CASSLGQGVADTQYF
TRBJ2-1 - medium-sized TRBV7-9 TGTGCCAGCAGCTTAGCTAGCTCGACGGGAAATGAGCAGTTCTTC CASSLASSTGNEQFF
TRBJ2-1 TRBD2 - TRBV10-1 TGCGCCAGCAGTGAGTCGACTAGCGGTGGCTCCTACAATGAGCAGTTCTTC CASSESTSGGSYNEQFF
TRBJ2-7 TRBD2 - TRBV4-2 TGTGCCAGCAGCCAAGAGAAGGGACTAGGGGCGTACGAGCAGTACTTC CASSQEKGLGAYEQYF
TRBJ2-2 TRBD2 - TRBV18 TGTGCCAGCTCACCGTCCCTAGCGGGAGTCACCGGGGAGCTGTTTTTT CASSPSLAGVTGELFF
TRBJ2-1 - - TRBV30 TGTGCCTGGAGTGCGGGACTTCAACGTGAGCAGTTCTTC CAWSAGLQREQFF
TRBJ2-2 - - TRBV5-1 TGCGCCAGCACGGACACCGGGGAGCTGTTTTTT CASTDTGELFF
TRBJ1-1 - - TRBV5-5 TGTGCCAGCAGCTTATGGGGGGGTGGCACTGAAGCTTTCTTT CASSLWGGGTEAFF
TRBJ1-1 TRBD1 - TRBV14 TGTGCCAGCAGCCGCCGTACAGGGGGCTCGGGTACTGAAGCTTTCTTT CASSRRTGGSGTEAFF
TRBJ2-7 TRBD1 - TRBV18 TGTGCCAGCTCTCCCGCCGGGACAGGATCCTACGAGCAGTACTTC CASSPAGTGSYEQYF
TRBJ2-1 TRBD2 - TRBV5-1 TGCGCCAGCAGCTTGGGGGCTAGCGGGACCTACAATGAGCAGTTCTTC CASSLGASGTYNEQFF
TRBJ2-5 TRBD1 - TRBV5-3 TGTGCCAGAAGTATTCCGGACAGGGGGGAGGGAGAGACCCAGTACTTC CARSIPDRGEGETQYF
TRBJ2-5 - - TRBV5-1 TGCGCCAGCAGCTTGGCACAAGAGACCCAGTACTTC CASSLAQETQYF
TRBJ2-5 - - TRBV6-1 TGTGCCAGCAGTGATAGCAGCGGCACCCAAGAGACCCAGTACTTC CASSDSSGTQETQYF
TRBJ1-5 - - TRBV7-2 TGTGCCAGCAGCCCGACTCATAGCAATCAGCCCCAGCATTTT CASSPTHSNQPQHF
TRBJ1-2 TRBD1 - TRBV27 TGTGCCAGCAGTTTACCGTCGGGACAGGAAGTCACTAACTATGGCTACACCTTC CASSLPSGQEVTNYGYTF
TRBJ1-2 TRBD1 - TRBV4-1 TGCGCCAGCAGCCGGGAGGTCAGGGGGAGTGATGGCTACACCTTC CASSREVRGSDGYTF
TRBJ2-1 TRBD2 - TRBV5-1 TGCGCCAGCAGAGGGGCAAAAGCGGGAGGGCCTTCCTACAATGAGCAGTTCTTC CASRGAKAGGPSYNEQFF
TRBJ1-1 - - TRBV3-1/TRBV3-2 TGTGCCAGCAGCCTATACAGGAACACTGAAGCTTTCTTT CASSLYRNTEAFF
TRBJ2-7 TRBD2 - TRBV11-3 TGTGCCAGCAGCTTGACTAGCGGGACGTACGAGCAGTACTTC CASSLTSGTYEQYF
TRBJ1-3 - - TRBV9 TGTGCCAGCAGCGTGGAGTCCGCGTTTTCTGGAAACACCATATATTTT CASSVESAFSGNTIYF
TRBJ2-4 - - TRBV11-2 TGTGCCAGCAGCCCCCGGTCCGCGGCCGACCCGGTGGCGTACTTC CASSPRSAADPVAYF
TRBJ1-2 - - TRBV10-3 TGTGCCATCAGTGGGGGAGTGGAGGGCTACACCTTC CAISGGVEGYTF
TRBJ2-4 - - TRBV24-1 TGTGCCACCAGTGATTTGCAGGTAGCCAAAAACATTCAGTACTTC CATSDLQVAKNIQYF
TRBJ1-5 - - TRBV24-1 TGTGCCACCAGTATGTCTGTGGGAGCGTGCAATCAGCCCCAGCATTTT CATSMSVGACNQPQHF
TRBJ1-1 - - TRBV19 TGTGCCAGTAGTACCTTCGGGAACACTGAAGCTTTCTTT CASSTFGNTEAFF
TRBJ1-1 - - TRBV12-3/TRBV12-4 TGTGCCAGCAGTTTGACAAGCACTGAAGCTTTCTTT CASSLTSTEAFF
TRBJ1-3 - - TRBV10-2 TGCGCCAGCAGTGAGTCTCCATCCCTGGCGGACACCATATATTTT CASSESPSLADTIYF
TRBJ2-3 - once TRBV5-4 TGTGCCAGCAGCCGCAGACAGAGCCCAGATACGCAGTATTTT CASSRRQSPDTQYF
TRBJ1-1 - - TRBV12-3/TRBV12-4 TGTGCCAGCAGTCAACCCCCTGAGGCTTTCTTT CASSQPPEAFF
TRBJ2-6 - - TRBV19 TGTGCCAGTAGTGGACTGATACGCTCTGGGGCCAACGTCCTGACTTTC CASSGLIRSGANVLTF
TRBJ2-3 - - TRBV7-2 TGTGCCAGCAGCTCCACTAAACCGGCAGAAGCCCCAGATACGCAGTATTTT CASSSTKPAEAPDTQYF